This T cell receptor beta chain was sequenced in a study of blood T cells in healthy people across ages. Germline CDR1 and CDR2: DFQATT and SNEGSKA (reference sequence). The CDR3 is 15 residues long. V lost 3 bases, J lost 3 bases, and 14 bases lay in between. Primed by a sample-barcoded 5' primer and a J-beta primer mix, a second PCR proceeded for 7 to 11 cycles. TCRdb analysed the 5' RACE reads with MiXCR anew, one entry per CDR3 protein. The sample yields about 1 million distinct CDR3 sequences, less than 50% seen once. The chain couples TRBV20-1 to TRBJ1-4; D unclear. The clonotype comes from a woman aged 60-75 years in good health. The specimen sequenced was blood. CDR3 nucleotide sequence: TGCAGTGCTAGGGATCCCCGGACGGCTAATGAAAAACTGTTTTTT. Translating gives CSARDPRTANEKLFF.